The rows below give T cell receptor beta chains drawn from one sample of a study of T cell responses to AZD1222 COVID-19 vaccine. Method: immunoSEQ multiplex PCR; TCRdb's copy keeps in-frame clones and lacks some. The table includes 120,000 or so clones, around 90% detected once. The sample was peripheral blood, taken 28 days after the second AZD1222 dose. The receptor source for this set is an adult who received the AZD1222 COVID-19 vaccine. CDR3s include the opening cysteine and the closing phenylalanine or tryptophan. The order of the fields is V gene, clone size, D gene, J gene, CDR3 DNA, CDR3 protein. The D gene is left open where the match is weak. The size field is filled for only some rows; it gives once, few, many or a size class.

>TRBV27|NA|NA|TRBJ2-4
TGTGCCAGCAGTTTAAGGGTTAGCGGAGTAGCCAAAAACATTCAGTACTTC
CASSLRVSGVAKNIQYF
>TRBV9|NA|NA|TRBJ1-2
TGTGCCAGCAGCGTAGTTGGGGGCGGTGGCTACACCTTC
CASSVVGGGGYTF
>TRBV5-1|NA|TRBD2|TRBJ2-5
TGCGCCAGCAGCTTGGGACTAGCGGTCTTCACCCAAGAGACCCAGTACTTC
CASSLGLAVFTQETQYF
>TRBV7-3|NA|TRBD1|TRBJ1-4
TGTGCCAGCAGCTCAATGGGGACAGCGGGCGAAAAACTGTTTTTT
CASSSMGTAGEKLFF
>TRBV6-5|NA|NA|TRBJ1-1
TGTGCCAGCAGTTTTCTCCGGGGTGGAGGCACTGAAGCTTTCTTT
CASSFLRGGGTEAFF
>TRBV7-9|NA|NA|TRBJ2-3
TGTGCCAGCAGCTTAGGACCAAGATCCACAGATACGCAGTATTTT
CASSLGPRSTDTQYF
>TRBV12-5|NA|NA|TRBJ2-7
TGTGCTAGTGGTTTGGCCCCTTGGGGGGGGGCCACCTACGAGCAGTACTTC
CASGLAPWGGATYEQYF
>TRBV5-1|NA|NA|TRBJ2-3
TGCGCCAGCAGCCCGGCGTTAGCGGGCACAGATACGCAGTATTTT
CASSPALAGTDTQYF
>TRBV29-1|NA|TRBD2|TRBJ2-7
TGCAGCGCGGGACTAGCGGGAACCTACGAGCAGTACTTC
CSAGLAGTYEQYF
>TRBV14|few|NA|TRBJ2-7
TGTGCCAGTTGGCTGACCCCCTACGAGCAGTACTTC
CASWLTPYEQYF
>TRBV19|NA|NA|TRBJ1-1
TGTGCCAGTATTGGGGGACCGCGAGTCGAAGCTTTCTTT
CASIGGPRVEAFF
>TRBV19|NA|NA|TRBJ1-6
TGTGCCAGTAGTAGCGGGACGAGTAATTCACCCCTCCACTTT
CASSSGTSNSPLHF
>TRBV9|NA|NA|TRBJ1-1
TGTGCCAGCAGCGTATCGCGGGAACCTCTTGGGGCGGAAAACGCTTTCTTT
CASSVSREPLGAENAFF
>TRBV18|NA|NA|TRBJ1-2
TGTGCCAGCTCACTGGACTCTCGGGGCTACACCTTC
CASSLDSRGYTF
>TRBV9|NA|TRBD1|TRBJ1-6
TGTGCCAGCAGCGAAAGGACAGGGTATAATTCACCCCTCCACTTT
CASSERTGYNSPLHF
>TRBV5-1|NA|TRBD1|TRBJ1-3
TGCGCCAGCAGCTTGGCCAGACAGGGGAGTGGAAACACCATATATTTT
CASSLARQGSGNTIYF
>TRBV11-3|NA|NA|TRBJ2-2
TGTGCCAGCAGCTTATGGGGCACCGGGGAGCTGTTTTTT
CASSLWGTGELFF
>TRBV7-2|NA|NA|TRBJ2-5
TGTGCCAGCAGCTTGATTAGGGTCAACCAAGAGACCCAGTACTTC
CASSLIRVNQETQYF
>TRBV5-6|NA|NA|TRBJ1-1
TGTGCCAGCAGCTTGGAGAGGACATGGAACACTGAAGCTTTCTTT
CASSLERTWNTEAFF
>TRBV5-6|once|NA|TRBJ1-2
TGTGCCAGCAGCTCTCAGACTCTCTATGGCTACACCTTC
CASSSQTLYGYTF
>TRBV24-1|NA|NA|TRBJ1-5
TGTGCCACCTCAAGACGGGGTGGTAAGTTATCTAGCAATCAGCCCCAGCATTTT
CATSRRGGKLSSNQPQHF
>TRBV10-3|once|NA|TRBJ1-5
TGTGCCATCACGCCCAACACGGATCAGCCCCAGCATTTT
CAITPNTDQPQHF
>TRBV2|NA|NA|TRBJ2-7
TGTGCCAGCAGTGGAAGCTACGAGCAGTACTTC
CASSGSYEQYF
>TRBV28|NA|NA|TRBJ2-7
TGTGCCAGCAGTTTGGGGGGATACGAGCAGTACTTC
CASSLGGYEQYF
>TRBV12-5|NA|NA|TRBJ2-2
NA
CASGLVMGTTGELFF
>TRBV6-5|NA|NA|TRBJ1-5
TGTGCCAGCAGACCCCGGGGGGTCGCAAATCAGCCCCAGCATTTT
CASRPRGVANQPQHF
>TRBV7-3|NA|NA|TRBJ2-7
TGTGCCAGCAGCGTTACGAATAGCTACGAGCAGTACTTC
CASSVTNSYEQYF
>TRBV6-5|NA|NA|TRBJ2-3
TGTGCCAGCAGTTACGCGGACAAATTCACAGATACGCAGTATTTT
CASSYADKFTDTQYF
>TRBV12-3/TRBV12-4|NA|NA|TRBJ1-1
TGTGCCAGCAGTGCTAGGGCGAACACTGAAGCTTTCTTT
CASSARANTEAFF
>TRBV3-1/TRBV3-2|NA|TRBD1|TRBJ1-5
TGTGCCAGCAGCCAAGCGGGGACAGGGGGCGGAAGCAATCAGCCCCAGCATTTT
CASSQAGTGGGSNQPQHF
>TRBV5-1|NA|NA|TRBJ2-2
TGCGCCAGCAGCTTGGGAGGGGACACCGGGGAGCTGTTTTTT
CASSLGGDTGELFF
>TRBV29-1|NA|NA|TRBJ2-7
TGCAGCGTTGATTTAAGGCCTGCGGGCGAGCAGTACTTC
CSVDLRPAGEQYF
>TRBV6-5|NA|NA|TRBJ1-4
TGTGCCAGCAGCGCAAACAGGAACTTGAATGAAAAACTGTTTTTT
CASSANRNLNEKLFF
>TRBV4-3|NA|NA|TRBJ2-4
TGCGCCAGCAGCTACGCGGGACATATCTTCAAAAACATTCAGTACTTC
CASSYAGHIFKNIQYF
>TRBV7-9|NA|NA|TRBJ2-1
TGTGCCAGCAGCTTAACCCAGGGTTACAATGAGCAGTTCTTC
CASSLTQGYNEQFF
>TRBV19|NA|TRBD1|TRBJ1-6
TGTGCCAGTAGTAGGACAGGGGTTAATTCACCCCTCCACTTT
CASSRTGVNSPLHF
>TRBV3-1/TRBV3-2|NA|NA|TRBJ2-7
TGTGCCAGCAGCCAAGATCGGGCAGGGGGGGCTTTCGGGAGCGAGCAGTACTTC
CASSQDRAGGAFGSEQYF
>TRBV30|NA|NA|TRBJ1-2
TGTGCCTGGAGTGGGGGAGGAAGGGGACGTGCAGGCTACACCTTC
CAWSGGGRGRAGYTF
>TRBV18|NA|NA|TRBJ1-3
TGTGCCAGCTCGTTTATTGAGACTGGAAACACCATATATTTT
CASSFIETGNTIYF
>TRBV5-1|once|NA|TRBJ2-7
TGCGCCAGCAGCTTGGAAGGGTACGAGCAGTACTTC
CASSLEGYEQYF
>TRBV6-2/TRBV6-3|NA|TRBD2|TRBJ2-3
TGTGCCAGCAGCCCCTGGGGTAGCGGGGGCACAGATACGCAGTATTTT
CASSPWGSGGTDTQYF
>TRBV14|NA|NA|TRBJ2-6
TGTGCCAGCAGCCCGAATTGGAGGCTTGGGGCCAACGTCCTGACTTTC
CASSPNWRLGANVLTF